This T cell receptor (beta chain) was documented in a study of T cell repertoires in cytomegalovirus infection. The CDR3 sequence is 12 residues long. The germline CDR1 and CDR2 sequences are DFQATT and SNEGSKA (reference sequence). Trimming took 2 bases from V and 4 from J, leaving 9 bases between them. TCRdb itself ran the reads through MiXCR, one entry per CDR3 protein. The sample has more than 650,000 distinct CDR3 sequences, less than 40% seen once. The chain carries TRBV20-1 and TRBJ2-7; TRBD2 is a possible D gene (6 bases). This receptor was identified in a human donor in good health (CMV status not recorded). Some clones in this sample may be carry-over from other donors' samples. The sample comprised PBMCs. CDR3 nucleotides: TGCAGTGCTAGACGACTAGAATACGAGCAGTACTTC. This gives the protein CSARRLEYEQYF.